This T cell receptor (beta chain) was captured in a study of STAT5B mutations in CD4+ large granular lymphocyte leukemia. A remark on this clone: What it recognizes is unknown.

The table came from immunoSEQ multiplex PCR; TCRdb's copy has only in-frame clones and leaves some out. The data show 30,000 to 35,000 clones, 55% to 80% seen once. The germline gives CDR1 MNHNS, CDR2 SASEGT. CDR3 length: 15 residues. Trimming took off 2 bases at V and 6 bases at J, with 16 bases between the two ends. Buffy coats from healthy blood donors served as controls. Study results and caveats: Compared with healthy controls (2/35), patient top clones favored TRBV06 (8/27). Without putative leukemic clones, patient CD4-sorted repertoires remained more clonal than healthy CD4+ repertoires.

Sequencing input: CD4+ T cells from blood buffy coats. This clonotype was obtained from a human donor in good health. The chain recombines TRBV6-1 with TRBJ1-2; D possibly corresponds to TRBD1 (5 bases). The CDR3 loop reads CASSERGLPNDGYTF. The CDR3 DNA follows: TGTGCCAGCAGTGAAAGGGGTTTACCGAACGATGGCTACACCTTC.